One sample yielded the 22 T cell receptor beta chains listed below, sequenced in a study of OX40 agonist ivuxolimab in advanced cancers. Profiling relied on immunoSEQ multiplex PCR, and the TCRdb table lists in-frame clones only, not all of them. The sample records around 30,000 clones, around 80% being singletons. The sequencing here drew on CD4+ or CD8+ T cells sorted from blood, taken in a trial of the OX40 agonist ivuxolimab. Receptors were obtained from an adult with an advanced solid tumor such as melanoma, head and neck, liver or kidney cancer.

This rearrangement joins TRBV7-3 to TRBJ2-3, with 13 bases aligning to TRBD2. The CDR3 is made up of 15 amino acids. Germline CDR1 is SGHTA and CDR2 is FQGTGA. With V trimmed by 6 bases and J by 6 bases, 6 bases remained unmatched. CDR3 protein: CASRQGTSGTDTQYF. CDR3 in DNA: TGTGCCAGCAGGCAGGGGACTAGCGGGACGGATACGCAGTATTTT.

V is TRBV7-2 and J is TRBJ2-7, with D perhaps TRBD2 (5 bases). Germline V CDR1 and CDR2: SGHTA, FQGNSA. CDR3 size: 14 residues. Trimming removed 4 bases at V and 3 bases at J, with 13 bases between. DNA for the CDR3: TGTGCCAGCAGCTCCTACATCCGGGACTACGAGCAGTACTTC. This gives the protein CASSSYIRDYEQYF.

V and J are TRBV9 and TRBJ2-5; 12 bases are a match to TRBD2. The CDR3 has 17 residues. Unmatched junction bases numbered 8, after V lost 0 bases and J lost 5 bases. In germline, CDR1 is SGDLS, CDR2 YYNGEE. CDR3 bases: TGTGCCAGCAGCGTAGGAGCTAGCGGGAGGGCCGGCGAGACCCAGTACTTC. Protein product: CASSVGASGRAGETQYF. Full variable domain (remainder filled in from reference TRBV9 and TRBJ2-5): DSGVTQTPKHLITATGQRVTLRCSPRSGDLSVYWYQQSLDQGLQFLIQYYNGEERAKGNILERFSAQQFPDLHSELNLSSLELGDSALYFCASSVGASGRAGETQYFGPGTRLLVL.

This clone has only one observation. This sequence joins TRBV28 and TRBJ2-7, with D perhaps TRBD1 (6 bases). CDR3 size: 14 residues. CDR1 and CDR2 from the germline V gene are MDHEN and SYDVKM. Trimming removed 5 bases from V and 1 base from J, with 12 bases in between. In DNA form, the CDR3 reads TGTGCCAGCAGTCCCGGGACATTGTCCTACGAGCAGTACTTC. It translates to CASSPGTLSYEQYF. The variable domain in full, with the rest retrieved from reference TRBV28 and TRBJ2-7, is DVKVTQSSRYLVKRTGEKVFLECVQDMDHENMFWYRQDPGLGLRLIYFSYDVKMKEKGDIPEGYSVSREKKERFSLILESASTNQTSMYLCASSPGTLSYEQYFGPGTRLTVT.

This rearrangement joins TRBV7-2 to TRBJ2-5; weak D call: TRBD1 (5 bases). This CDR3 spans 14 amino acids. Germline V lookup: CDR1 SGHTA, CDR2 FQGNSA. V dropped 3 bases and J dropped 2 bases, with 10 bases sitting between them. CDR3 residues: CASSFRAGQETQYF. CDR3 coding DNA: TGTGCCAGCAGCTTCCGTGCAGGGCAAGAGACCCAGTACTTC.

This chain joins TRBV4-2 and TRBJ2-5; the match to TRBD2 covers 12 bases. The CDR3 sequence is 17 residues long. V shed 0 bases and J 3 bases; nucleotides not matched to a gene: 5. Looked up from germline, CDR1 is LGHNA and CDR2 is YNFKEQ. The CDR3 here is CASSQDRASGREETQYF. The CDR3 region has the DNA TGTGCCAGCAGCCAAGATAGGGCTAGCGGGAGGGAAGAGACCCAGTACTTC.

This chain connects TRBV6-5 to TRBJ2-1; 12 bases are a match to TRBD2. V trimming: 6 bases; J trimming: 5 bases; junction bases outside the gene matches: 5. The CDR3 totals 15 residues. The germline gives CDR1 MNHEY, CDR2 SVGAGI. CDR3 coding DNA: TGTGCCAGCAGCCTACTAGCGGGGGGAAACAATGAGCAGTTCTTC. Encoded protein: CASSLLAGGNNEQFF.

This sequence joins TRBV19 and TRBJ2-7; D is unresolved. This CDR3 comprises 15 residues. The V gene lost 2 bases and the J gene lost 0 bases, with 11 bases spanning the gap. Germline lookup yields CDR1 LNHDA and CDR2 SQIVND (reference sequence). The CDR3 protein is CASSIRTARSYEQYF. CDR3 nucleotide sequence: TGTGCCAGTAGTATAAGAACAGCCCGCTCCTACGAGCAGTACTTC. Together with reference TRBV19 and TRBJ2-7, the CDR3 gives the full variable domain: DGGITQSPKYLFRKEGQNVTLSCEQNLNHDAMYWYRQDPGQGLRLIYYSQIVNDFQKGDIAEGYSVSREKKESFPLTVTSAQKNPTAFYLCASSIRTARSYEQYFGPGTRLTVT.

This clone showed up just a few times. The genes are TRBV29-1 and TRBJ1-1; TRBD1 matches at 7 bases. Germline-derived CDR1 and CDR2 are SQVTM and ANQGSEA. The CDR3 extends over 13 amino acids. V trimming: 7 bases; J trimming: 3 bases; junction bases outside the gene matches: 8. CDR3 nucleotides: TGCAGCGCCAAAGTAGGGGGCGACACTGAAGCTTTCTTT. Protein product: CSAKVGGDTEAFF.

This clone showed up just a few times. The V call is TRBV7-2, the J call TRBJ2-3, with 9 bases aligning to TRBD2. J gave up 1 base and V 6 bases, and 5 bases lay outside the gene matches. Germline loops: CDR1 SGHTA, CDR2 FQGNSA. This CDR3 is built from 15 residues. CDR3: CASRERGAGTDTQYF. CDR3 in DNA: TGTGCCAGCAGGGAGCGGGGGGCGGGCACAGATACGCAGTATTTT. Variable domain in full (rest from reference TRBV7-2 and TRBJ2-3): GAGVSQSPSNKVTEKGKDVELRCDPISGHTALYWYRQSLGQGLEFLIYFQGNSAPDKSGLPSDRFSAERTGGSVSTLTIQRTQQEDSAVYLCASRERGAGTDTQYFGPGTRLTVL.

Only a few counts were recorded for this clone. This rearrangement joins TRBV19 to TRBJ2-2; the match to TRBD2 covers 7 bases. CDR3 length: 15 residues. Unmatched junction bases numbered 4, after V lost 3 bases and J lost 3 bases. Germline V gene sequence: CDR1 LNHDA, CDR2 SQIVND (reference sequence). CDR3 DNA sequence: TGTGCCAGTAGTATTGGGGGGGTGGACACCGGGGAGCTGTTTTTT. Its protein product is CASSIGGVDTGELFF.

This clone was observed a few times. This chain uses TRBV6-6 with TRBJ1-3; no clear D gene. V lost 5 bases, J lost 0 bases, and 11 bases lay in between. The germline V gene encodes CDR1 MNHNY and CDR2 SVGAGI (reference sequence). The CDR3 has 15 amino acids. The chain's CDR3 is CASSPRAVSGNTIYF. The CDR3 DNA reads TGTGCCAGCAGTCCCCGTGCTGTCTCTGGAAACACCATATATTTT.

The rearrangement joins TRBV10-3 to TRBJ1-2; 7 positions agree with TRBD1. The ends lost 3 bases at V and 6 bases at J; junction bases unmatched: 1. CDR1 is ENHRY and CDR2 is SYGVKD in the germline V gene. The CDR3 spans 12 residues. This CDR3 reads CAISDTGDGYTF. The CDR3 DNA sequence: TGTGCCATCAGTGATACAGGGGATGGCTACACCTTC.

The CDR3 here is CASSYSHANTEAFF. Written as DNA, the CDR3 is TGTGCCAGCAGTTACTCGCATGCGAACACTGAAGCTTTCTTT. V is TRBV6-5 and J is TRBJ1-1; D remains unclear. Germline CDR1 MNHEY, CDR2 SVGAGI. Trimming pared 0 bases from V and 1 base from J, leaving 6 bases between. The CDR3 runs to 14 residues.

This chain connects TRBV28 to TRBJ2-5; D may be TRBD2 (6 bases). Deletions cut 7 bases from V and 4 bases from J, with 16 bases between. From germline, CDR1 is MDHEN and CDR2 SYDVKM. CDR3 length equals 14 residues. The CDR3 reads CASTEGGVGETQYF. The CDR3 nucleotides read TGTGCCAGCACAGAGGGCGGGGTGGGAGAGACCCAGTACTTC.

The chain employs TRBV21-1 and TRBJ2-1; the table assigns TRBD2, which was not confirmed against the DNA. TRBV21-1 is noted as a pseudogene. The CDR3 has 15 amino acids. CDR3 amino acids: CASSPRPGRNNEQFF. Written as DNA, the CDR3 is TGTGCCAGCAGTCCCCGCCCAGGGAGGAACAATGAGCAGTTCTTC.

This chain joins TRBV4-1 and TRBJ2-3; D gene ambiguous. CDR3 length: 14 residues. From germline, CDR1 is MGHRA and CDR2 YSYEKL. V dropped 6 bases and J dropped 3 bases, with 13 bases sitting between them. CDR3 sequence: CASREPKETDTQYF. CDR3 in DNA: TGCGCCAGCAGGGAGCCGAAGGAAACAGATACGCAGTATTTT.

The chain employs TRBV6-5 and TRBJ2-7; 7 bases align to TRBD1. Germline-derived CDR1 and CDR2 are MNHEY and SVGAGI. The length of the CDR3 is 15 residues. The J segment lost 2 bases and the V segment lost 4 bases, leaving 8 bases of the junction unmatched. Here the CDR3 DNA reads TGTGCCAGCAGTTTTGGACAGGCTCTCCCCTACGAGCAGTACTTC. Translated, it gives CASSFGQALPYEQYF.

This chain connects TRBV7-2 to TRBJ1-5; no definite D call. The V end lost 5 bases, the J end lost 0 bases, and 8 bases lay between the germline ends. Germline CDR1 is SGHTA and CDR2 is FQGNSA. The CDR3 totals 14 residues. CDR3 DNA sequence: TGTGCCAGCAGCCAACACCATAGCAATCAGCCCCAGCATTTT. This codes for CASSQHHSNQPQHF.

CDR3 region: CATVGRPSTDTQYF. Here the CDR3 DNA reads TGTGCCACAGTAGGGAGGCCTAGCACAGATACGCAGTATTTT. The rearrangement uses TRBV10-3 and TRBJ2-3; possibly TRBD2 for D (6 bases). This CDR3 has 14 residues. Germline loops: CDR1 ENHRY, CDR2 SYGVKD. The ends were cut back, 10 bases at V and 0 bases at J, with 14 bases in the middle.

The genes are TRBV9 and TRBJ2-7; unclear D gene. Trimming pared 4 bases from V and 2 bases from J, leaving 13 bases between. The CDR3 has 14 residues. Germline V gene sequence: CDR1 SGDLS, CDR2 YYNGEE. CDR3 amino acids: CASSPSGSPYEQYF. CDR3 DNA sequence: TGTGCCAGCAGCCCATCGGGTAGCCCCTACGAGCAGTACTTC.

The gene calls are TRBV19 and TRBJ1-1, with D uncertain. V lost 6 bases and J lost 4, with 15 bases in between. CDR3 length equals 14 residues. Germline CDR1 and CDR2: LNHDA and SQIVND (reference sequence). CDR3 residues: CASRMRDGGTEAFF. CDR3 nucleotide sequence: TGTGCCAGTAGGATGAGGGATGGTGGCACTGAAGCTTTCTTT.